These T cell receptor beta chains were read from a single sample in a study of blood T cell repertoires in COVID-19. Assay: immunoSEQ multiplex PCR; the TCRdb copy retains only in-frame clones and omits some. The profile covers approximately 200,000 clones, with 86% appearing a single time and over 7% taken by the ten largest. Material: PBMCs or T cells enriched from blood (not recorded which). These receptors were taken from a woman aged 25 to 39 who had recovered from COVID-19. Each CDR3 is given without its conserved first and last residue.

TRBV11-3	ASSSRSGTGRYSNQPQH
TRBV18	ASSLSGANEKLF
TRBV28	ASKELAKNIQY
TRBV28	ASSNYQPQH
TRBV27	ASTSLEGASEQY
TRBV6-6	ATQRDSYEQY
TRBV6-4	ASSDSPEGDSPLH
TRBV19	ASSIDPGQGNHYEQY
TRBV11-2	ASSFRVKIEQF
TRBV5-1	ASSVRLAGANTGELF
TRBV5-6	ASSLWTASSYNSPLH
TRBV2	ASSEEGAAGVNEQF
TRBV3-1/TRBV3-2	ASSFIRAGGGTDTQY
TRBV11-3	ASSLAGGTDTQY
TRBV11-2	ASSLTGNYEQY
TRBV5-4	ASSPPGLADPSREQF
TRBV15	ATSRASLTGTKNIQY
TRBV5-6	ASSINPDTNYGYT
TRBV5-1	ASRPGLATNNEQF
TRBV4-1	ASSPRGGNQPQH
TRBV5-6	ASSGRGGGPDFGKLF